This T cell receptor beta chain was captured in a study of blood T cell repertoires in COVID-19. The CDR3 has 15 residues. V was clipped by 5 bases and J by 5 bases; unmatched bases: 2. Per germline, CDR1 SGHTA and CDR2 FQGTGA. Using immunoSEQ multiplex PCR, the repertoire was profiled, and TCRdb retains in-frame clones only, with some absent. This table holds roughly 120,000 clones, more than 75% found once. This chain connects TRBV7-3 to TRBJ2-1; 14 bases line up with TRBD2. The sequencing sample was made of peripheral blood. The clonotype comes from a man between 65 and 80 years old with acute or convalescent COVID-19. The CDR3 here is CASSQGLAGDNEQFF. The CDR3 DNA reads TGTGCCAGCAGCCAGGGACTAGCGGGGGACAATGAGCAGTTCTTC.